These T cell receptor beta chains were read from a single sample in a study of shared clonotypes between healthy human individuals. Clones were read by immunoSEQ multiplex PCR, and TCRdb kept only the in-frame ones, dropping some. The data hold some 2.3 million clones, with more than 80% observed a single time. The sample taken for sequencing was naive CD4+ T cells from PBMCs. These receptors were obtained from a man aged 18-30 years in good health. Some clones in this sample may be carry-over from other donors' samples. CDR3s include the opening cysteine and the closing phenylalanine or tryptophan. The D gene is left open where the match is weak. Not all rows give a size; the values are once, few, many and, for expanded clones, a class.

>TRBV30|TRBJ1-2|-|-
TGTGCCTGGACAGAACTAAAAGGGACACCCCAAGTGGGTGGCTACACCTTC
CAWTELKGTPQVGGYTF
>TRBV2|TRBJ2-6|-|TRBD1
TGTGCCAGCAGGGCGGGACAGGGGAGCTCTGGGGCCAACGTCCTGACTTTC
CASRAGQGSSGANVLTF
>TRBV6-6|TRBJ2-3|-|-
TGTGCCAGCAGTTATCGGGTCTTGAATAGGGATACGCAGTATTTT
CASSYRVLNRDTQYF
>TRBV6-6|TRBJ1-4|-|-
TGTGCCAGCAGTAACAGACGGGCCCAAGATGAAAAACTGTTTTTT
CASSNRRAQDEKLFF
>TRBV19|TRBJ1-2|-|TRBD1
TGTGCCAGTAGCACTAGGGACAGCTATGGCTACACCTTC
CASSTRDSYGYTF
>TRBV2|TRBJ1-5|few|-
TGTGCCAGCAGTTTGGAGAGCAATCAGCCCCAGCATTTT
CASSLESNQPQHF
>TRBV6-5|TRBJ2-7|-|TRBD1
TGTGCCAGCAGTCCCGGGACAGGGGCCAACGAGCAGTACTTC
CASSPGTGANEQYF
>TRBV11-3|TRBJ2-5|-|-
TGTGCCAGCAGCTTAGTCTACAGCGTCCAAGAGACCCAGTACTTC
CASSLVYSVQETQYF
>TRBV18|TRBJ2-7|-|TRBD2
TGTGCCAGCTCACCACGAACTAGCGAGTACGAGCAGTACTTC
CASSPRTSEYEQYF
>TRBV6-5|TRBJ2-1|-|TRBD1
TGTGCCAGCAGTCCTCGGGACAGGGCTTCCCATGAGCAGTTCTTC
CASSPRDRASHEQFF
>TRBV9|TRBJ2-1|-|-
TGTGCCAGCAGCCCCCAACTCCGGGACCCCGTATTGCAGTTCTTC
CASSPQLRDPVLQFF
>TRBV27|TRBJ2-7|-|-
TGTGCCAGCAGGTTACAGGGGAGGCGCTACGAGCAGTACTTC
CASRLQGRRYEQYF
>TRBV28|TRBJ2-1|-|TRBD2
TGTGCCAGCAGGGGAGGGTCCTACAATGAGCAGTTCTTC
CASRGGSYNEQFF
>TRBV9|TRBJ1-5|few|TRBD1
TGTGCCAGCTCACGGGACAGGGGCCAGCCCCAGCATTTT
CASSRDRGQPQHF
>TRBV30|TRBJ1-5|-|-
TGTGCCTGGAGCGGCGGGGCGGGTGGGAGCAATCAGCCCCAGCATTTT
CAWSGGAGGSNQPQHF
>TRBV19|TRBJ2-1|-|-
TGTGCCAGTAGTATGGAGGACAGCCTTTACTACAATGAGCAGTTCTTC
CASSMEDSLYYNEQFF
>TRBV7-8|TRBJ1-1|-|-
TGTGCCAGCAGCTTAGGTCTTATGAACACTGAAGCTTTCTTT
CASSLGLMNTEAFF
>TRBV19|TRBJ2-7|many|-
TGTGCCAGCCGATTCAGGGGCCAAAAACAGGACGAGCAGTACTTC
CASRFRGQKQDEQYF
>TRBV28|TRBJ2-1|-|TRBD2
TGTGCCAGCAGCCCTACTAGCGGGGGCTACAATGAGCAGTTCTTC
CASSPTSGGYNEQFF
>TRBV7-2|TRBJ2-7|-|-
TGTGCCAGCAGCGTGGGACAAAACTCCTACGAGCAGTACTTC
CASSVGQNSYEQYF
>TRBV28|TRBJ2-1|-|TRBD2
TGTGCCAGCAGTTCCACTAGCGGGGGCTCCTACAATGAGCAGTTCTTC
CASSSTSGGSYNEQFF
>TRBV30|TRBJ1-2|-|-
TGTGCCTGCCCTCTGAGAGGGGAAACCTATGGCTACACCTTC
CACPLRGETYGYTF
>TRBV4-3|TRBJ1-3|-|-
TGCGCCAGCAGCCAAGATCCCGGTGGGGGAAACACCATATATTTT
CASSQDPGGGNTIYF
>TRBV30|TRBJ2-1|-|TRBD2
TGTGCCTGGAAACGGAGCGGGGCCTACAATGAGCAGTTCTTC
CAWKRSGAYNEQFF